This TCR beta chain was found in a study of T-cell memory formation after mild COVID-19. TCRdb reanalysed the 5' RACE reads using MiXCR and keeps one entry per CDR3 protein. Among about 400,000 distinct CDR3 sequences listed, around 15% were seen once. The J segment lost 1 base and the V segment lost 0 bases, leaving 2 bases of the junction unmatched. The CDR3 contains 15 residues. Germline V gives CDR1 SGHDT, CDR2 YYEEEE. This clonotype has a count of ten or more. This TCR derives from a man aged 18 to 30 who had mild COVID-19 (a few samples of this study predate the infection). Cell type and time point are not known. Sequencing was carried out using PBMCs or a T cell subset sorted from them (not recorded which). The rearrangement links TRBV5-6 to TRBJ2-3; TRBD2 agrees at 7 bases. The CDR3 sequence is CASSLDAGGTDTQYF. Written as DNA, the CDR3 is TGTGCCAGCAGCTTGGACGCGGGAGGCACAGATACGCAGTATTTT. The variable domain in full, completed from reference TRBV5-6 and TRBJ2-3, reads DAGVTQSPTHLIKTRGQQVTLRCSPKSGHDTVSWYQQALGQGPQFIFQYYEEEERQRGNFPDRFSGHQFPNYSSELNVNALLLGDSALYLCASSLDAGGTDTQYFGPGTRLTVL.